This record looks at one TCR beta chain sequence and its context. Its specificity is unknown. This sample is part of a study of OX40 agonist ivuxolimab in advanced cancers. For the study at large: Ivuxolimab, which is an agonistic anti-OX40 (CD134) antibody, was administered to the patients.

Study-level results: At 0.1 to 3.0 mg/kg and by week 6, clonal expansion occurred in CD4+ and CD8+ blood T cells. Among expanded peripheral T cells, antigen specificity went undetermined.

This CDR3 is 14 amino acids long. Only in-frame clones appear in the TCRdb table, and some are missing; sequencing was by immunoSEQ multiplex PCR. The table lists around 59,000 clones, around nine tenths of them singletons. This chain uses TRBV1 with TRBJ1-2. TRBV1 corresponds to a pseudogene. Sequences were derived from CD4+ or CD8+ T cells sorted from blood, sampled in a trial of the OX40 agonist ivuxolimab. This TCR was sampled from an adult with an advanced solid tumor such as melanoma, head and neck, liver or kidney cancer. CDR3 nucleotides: TGCACCAGCAGAATGCCGCGAAAGACCTATGGCTACACCTTC. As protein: CTSRMPRKTYGYTF.